The source of this T cell receptor beta chain is a study of identical twins. Notes on the study in general: Among monozygotic twins, out-of-frame TCR alpha sharing exceeded what models predicted.

This clonotype was recorded many times. Its antigen is unknown. Template switching added a universal primer site, and cDNA bore unique molecular identifiers. Each CDR3 protein gets one entry after TCRdb re-called the 5' RACE reads with MiXCR. The sample carries 570,000 or so distinct CDR3 sequences, approximately 10% recorded once. The same data also contributed to another study, on yellow fever vaccine responses in identical twins.

The sequence came from a woman between 18 and 29 years old in good health. Sequencing was done on a sample of PBMCs.

The DNA for the CDR3 is TGTGCCAGCAGCTTGGGACTAGCGGGCACCGGGGAGCTGTTTTTT. This gives the protein CASSLGLAGTGELFF. This chain joins TRBV7-2 and TRBJ2-2; 12 nucleotides line up with TRBD2. Trimming cost V 3 bases and J 4 bases; bases outside gene matches: 0. The CDR3 length is 15 residues. Germline CDR1 and CDR2: SGHTA and FQGNSA.